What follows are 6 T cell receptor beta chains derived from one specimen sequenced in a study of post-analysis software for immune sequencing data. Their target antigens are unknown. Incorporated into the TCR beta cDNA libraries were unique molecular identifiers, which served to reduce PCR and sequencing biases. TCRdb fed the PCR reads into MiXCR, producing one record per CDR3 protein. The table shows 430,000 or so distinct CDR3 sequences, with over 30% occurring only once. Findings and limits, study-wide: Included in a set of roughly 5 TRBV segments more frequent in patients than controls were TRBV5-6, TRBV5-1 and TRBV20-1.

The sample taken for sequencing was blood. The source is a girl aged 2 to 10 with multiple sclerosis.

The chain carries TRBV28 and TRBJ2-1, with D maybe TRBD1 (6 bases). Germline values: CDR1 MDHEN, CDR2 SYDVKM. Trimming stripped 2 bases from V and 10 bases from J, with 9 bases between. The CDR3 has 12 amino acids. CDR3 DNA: TGTGCCAGCAGTTTAGAACAGGGAGAGCAGTTCTTC. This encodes CASSLEQGEQFF.

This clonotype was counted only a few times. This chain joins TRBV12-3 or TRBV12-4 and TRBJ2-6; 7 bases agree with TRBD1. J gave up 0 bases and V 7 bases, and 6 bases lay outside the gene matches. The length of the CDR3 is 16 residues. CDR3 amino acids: CASTRQGNSGANVLTF. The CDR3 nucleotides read TGTGCCAGCACCAGACAGGGTAACTCTGGGGCCAACGTCCTGACTTTC.

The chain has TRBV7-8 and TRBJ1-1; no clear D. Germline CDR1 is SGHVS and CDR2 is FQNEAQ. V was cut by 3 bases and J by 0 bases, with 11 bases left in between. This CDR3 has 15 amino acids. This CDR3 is CASSFRAVMNTEAFF. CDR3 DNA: TGTGCCAGCAGCTTTCGGGCGGTCATGAACACTGAAGCTTTCTTT.

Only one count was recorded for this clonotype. The CDR3 is CASSLSAGATRSPQYF. In DNA, the CDR3 is TGTGCCAGCAGCTTAAGCGCGGGAGCAACGAGAAGTCCGCAGTATTTT. The rearrangement uses TRBV7-2 and TRBJ2-3; 7 positions agree with TRBD2. The length of the CDR3 is 16 residues. J gave up 10 bases and V 2 bases, and 15 bases lay outside the gene matches. Germline CDR1 SGHTA, CDR2 FQGNSA.

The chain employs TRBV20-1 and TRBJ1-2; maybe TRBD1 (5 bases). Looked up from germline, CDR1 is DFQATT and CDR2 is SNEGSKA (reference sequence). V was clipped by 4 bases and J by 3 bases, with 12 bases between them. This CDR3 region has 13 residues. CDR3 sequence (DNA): TGCAGTGCTACACGGGGGTCGGACTATGGCTACACCTTC. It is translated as CSATRGSDYGYTF.

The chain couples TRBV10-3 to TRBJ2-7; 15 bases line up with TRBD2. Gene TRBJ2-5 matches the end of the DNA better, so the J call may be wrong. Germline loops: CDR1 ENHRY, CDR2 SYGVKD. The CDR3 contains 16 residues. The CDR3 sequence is CAISGTSGRVGETQYF. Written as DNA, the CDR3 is TGTGCCATCAGTGGGACTAGCGGGAGGGTCGGAGAGACCCAGTACTTC.